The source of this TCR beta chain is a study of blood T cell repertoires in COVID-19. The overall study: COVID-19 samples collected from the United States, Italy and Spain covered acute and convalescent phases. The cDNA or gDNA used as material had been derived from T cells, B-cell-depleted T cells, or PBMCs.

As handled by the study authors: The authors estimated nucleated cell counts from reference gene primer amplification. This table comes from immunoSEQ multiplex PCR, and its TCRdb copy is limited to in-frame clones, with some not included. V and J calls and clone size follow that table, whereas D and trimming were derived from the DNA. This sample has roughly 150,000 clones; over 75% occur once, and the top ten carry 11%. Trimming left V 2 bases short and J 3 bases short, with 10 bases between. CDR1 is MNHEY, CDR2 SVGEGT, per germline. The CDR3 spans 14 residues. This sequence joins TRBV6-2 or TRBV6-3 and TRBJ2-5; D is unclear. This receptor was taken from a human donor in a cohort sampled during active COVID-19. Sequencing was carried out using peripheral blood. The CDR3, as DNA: TGTGCCAGCAGTTACGTGGGCCTCGAAGAGACCCAGTACTTC. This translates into CASSYVGLEETQYF.